One sample yielded the 18 T cell receptor beta chains listed below, sequenced in a study of cytotoxic CD8 clonotypes in ibrutinib-treated CLL. The table came from immunoSEQ multiplex PCR; TCRdb's copy has only in-frame clones and leaves some out. The sample gives some 350,000 clones, around 66% of which show up once; roughly 6.8% is in the top ten. Source: PBMCs, taken after 36 months of ibrutinib treatment. These receptors originate from a human donor with chronic lymphocytic leukemia.

This clone was detected only once. V usage is TRBV28 and J usage is TRBJ2-2, with 10 bases that match TRBD2. Germline CDR1 MDHEN, CDR2 SYDVKM. The V gene end was trimmed by 0 bases and the J gene end by 5 bases; junction bases not matched to a gene: 6. The CDR3 length is 17 residues. The CDR3 here is CASSLWSVAGGTGELFF. The DNA of the CDR3 is TGTGCCAGCAGTTTATGGTCGGTAGCGGGAGGAACCGGGGAGCTGTTTTTT.

The chain links TRBV5-1 to TRBJ1-2; D possibly corresponds to TRBD1 (5 bases). CDR3 length: 19 residues. V lost 4 bases and J 2 bases, leaving 27 bases between the germline ends. In germline, CDR1 is SGHRS, CDR2 YFSETQ. As DNA, the CDR3 is TGCGCCAGCAGCCGAACCCTACCGTGGGGGACGGGAAAAAACTATGGCTACACCTTC. Translating it yields CASSRTLPWGTGKNYGYTF.

The chain employs TRBV18 and TRBJ2-5; tentatively, D is TRBD2 (5 bases). Trimming pared 4 bases from V and 7 bases from J, leaving 19 bases between. CDR1 KGHSH and CDR2 LQKENI come from the germline V gene. The CDR3 is made up of 15 amino acids. CDR3 in DNA: TGTGCCAGCTCACATTCTCCGGTGGCGGGCAGGACCCAGTACTTC. This encodes CASSHSPVAGRTQYF.

This clone has just a few counts. V usage is TRBV6-6 and J usage is TRBJ2-3, with a tentative D call TRBD1 (6 bases). With 6 bases removed from V and 1 base from J, the gap between germline ends came to 14 bases. Germline V gene lookup returns CDR1 MNHNY and CDR2 SVGAGI (reference sequence). This CDR3 is built from 15 residues. CDR3 DNA sequence: TGTGCCAGCAGCCAAACGGACAGAGGCACAGATACGCAGTATTTT. This sequence encodes CASSQTDRGTDTQYF.

The chain links TRBV5-6 to TRBJ1-1; no definite D call. The V and J ends lost 4 bases and 6 bases respectively, with 19 bases between them. Germline assignment: CDR1 SGHDT and CDR2 YYEEEE. This CDR3 comprises 15 residues. CDR3: CASSRPNPQVSEAFF. The CDR3 nucleotides read TGTGCCAGCAGCCGCCCGAATCCTCAGGTCTCTGAAGCTTTCTTT. The variable domain in full, completed from reference TRBV5-6 and TRBJ1-1, reads DAGVTQSPTHLIKTRGQQVTLRCSPKSGHDTVSWYQQALGQGPQFIFQYYEEEERQRGNFPDRFSGHQFPNYSSELNVNALLLGDSALYLCASSRPNPQVSEAFFGQGTRLTVV.

There are a few counts of this clone. The chain recombines TRBV7-9 with TRBJ2-5; 7 bases fit TRBD1. This CDR3 has 15 amino acids. Per the germline V gene, CDR1 is SEHNR and CDR2 is FQNEAQ (reference sequence). Trimming removed 5 bases from V and 0 bases from J; junction bases left unmatched: 6. The CDR3 spells CASSAGQAYQETQYF. CDR3 nucleotide sequence: TGTGCCAGCAGCGCCGGACAGGCATACCAAGAGACCCAGTACTTC. The full variable domain, rest sourced from reference TRBV7-9 and TRBJ2-5, is DTGVSQNPRHKITKRGQNVTFRCDPISEHNRLYWYRQTLGQGPEFLTYFQNEAQLEKSRLLSDRFSAERPKGSFSTLEIQRTEQGDSAMYLCASSAGQAYQETQYFGPGTRLLVL.

J is TRBJ2-7 and V is TRBV11-2; 9 nucleotides align to TRBD2. V gave up 3 bases and J gave up 3 bases; unmatched junction bases: 3. Germline CDR1 SGHAT, CDR2 FQNNGV. The CDR3 sequence is 14 residues long. This chain's CDR3 is CASSFGGRDYEQYF. In nucleotides, the CDR3 is TGTGCCAGCAGCTTCGGCGGGAGGGACTACGAGCAGTACTTC.

CDR3 region: CASSSRHRGRATGEQYF. The CDR3 bases are TGTGCCAGCTCAAGTCGTCACAGGGGCCGGGCCACTGGCGAGCAGTACTTC. The chain combines TRBV18 with TRBJ2-7; 7 bases are shared with TRBD1. This CDR3 region has 17 residues. V was clipped by 5 bases and J by 6 bases; unmatched bases: 19. Per the germline V gene, CDR1 is KGHSH and CDR2 is LQKENI. The full variable domain, with the rest looked up from reference TRBV18 and TRBJ2-7, is NAGVMQNPRHLVRRRGQEARLRCSPMKGHSHVYWYRQLPEEGLKFMVYLQKENIIDESGMPKERFSAEFPKEGPSILRIQQVVRGDSAAYFCASSSRHRGRATGEQYFGPGTRLTVT.

The chain uses TRBV5-6 and TRBJ1-2, with TRBD1 identical over 8 bases. V dropped 4 bases and J dropped 3; count of bases not matched to a gene: 14. Germline CDR1 and CDR2: SGHDT and YYEEEE. The CDR3 loop spans 17 amino acids. The CDR3 reads CASSPTRGPYFHYGYTF. In DNA form, the CDR3 reads TGTGCCAGCAGCCCCACCAGGGGGCCGTATTTTCACTATGGCTACACCTTC. The whole variable domain, filled in from reference TRBV5-6 and TRBJ1-2, reads DAGVTQSPTHLIKTRGQQVTLRCSPKSGHDTVSWYQQALGQGPQFIFQYYEEEERQRGNFPDRFSGHQFPNYSSELNVNALLLGDSALYLCASSPTRGPYFHYGYTFGSGTRLTVV.

This clone was observed a single time. This rearrangement joins TRBV6-5 to TRBJ2-1; D gene ambiguous. CDR3 length equals 16 residues. Germline V gene data show CDR1 as MNHEY and CDR2 as SVGAGI. Trimming took 1 base from V and 0 from J, leaving 10 bases between them. CDR3 amino acids: CASSYYELSSYNEQFF. Here the CDR3 DNA reads TGTGCCAGCAGTTACTATGAATTGAGCTCCTACAATGAGCAGTTCTTC.

The V and J genes are TRBV4-2 and TRBJ2-2; D remains unclear. Trimming stripped 0 bases from V and 6 bases from J, with 8 bases between. The CDR3 loop spans 14 amino acids. The germline gives CDR1 LGHNA, CDR2 YNFKEQ. The CDR3: CASSQDVRAGELFF. CDR3 bases: TGTGCCAGCAGCCAAGACGTGAGAGCCGGGGAGCTGTTTTTT.

This clone was seen a few times. The chain carries TRBV2 and TRBJ2-1; D is unresolved. Between the trimmed V and J ends, which lost 6 bases and 8 bases, there was a span of 8 bases. The CDR3 has 11 residues. From germline, CDR1 is SNHLY and CDR2 FYNNEI. As DNA, the CDR3 is TGTGCCAGCAGAGACAACGATGAGCAGTTCTTC. Protein sequence: CASRDNDEQFF.

The chain recombines TRBV28 with TRBJ2-7; 7 nucleotides line up with TRBD1. The V gene's germline CDR1 is MDHEN and CDR2 SYDVKM. After removal of 7 bases from V and 0 bases from J, the junction contained 6 bases not matched to a gene. This CDR3 region has 14 residues. CDR3 nucleotides: TGTGCCAGCACCCAGACAGGGCTCTCCTACGAGCAGTACTTC. Residues: CASTQTGLSYEQYF.

The chain joins TRBV5-4 to TRBJ2-2; the match to TRBD2 covers 9 bases. V lost 2 bases and J lost 6; bases outside the gene matches: 5. Germline assignment: CDR1 SGHNT and CDR2 YYREEE (reference sequence). There are 15 residues in the CDR3. The CDR3 protein is CASSFGGGAAGELFF. In DNA form, the CDR3 reads TGTGCCAGCAGCTTTGGCGGGGGGGCCGCCGGGGAGCTGTTTTTT.

Details on this clone: This sample includes further DNA sequences coding for the same CDR3. The genes are TRBV18 and TRBJ1-2, with 7 bases identical to TRBD1. Germline V CDR1 and CDR2: KGHSH, LQKENI. Trimming removed 3 bases from V and 3 bases from J; junction bases left unmatched: 1. This CDR3 contains 13 residues. For the CDR3, the DNA is TGTGCCAGCTCACCCGACAGGGACTATGGCTACACCTTC. Encoded protein: CASSPDRDYGYTF. The full variable domain, rest sourced from reference TRBV18 and TRBJ1-2, is NAGVMQNPRHLVRRRGQEARLRCSPMKGHSHVYWYRQLPEEGLKFMVYLQKENIIDESGMPKERFSAEFPKEGPSILRIQQVVRGDSAAYFCASSPDRDYGYTFGSGTRLTVV.

This clone appeared a single time. V and J are TRBV7-6 and TRBJ2-1, with 7 bases that match TRBD1. V lost 0 bases, J lost 8 bases, and 4 bases stayed unmatched. CDR3 length: 14 amino acids. Germline-derived CDR1 and CDR2 are SGHVS and FNYEAQ. CDR3 DNA sequence: TGTGCCAGCAGCTTAGCGACAGGGCGGCATGAGCAGTTCTTC. It specifies CASSLATGRHEQFF.

The V call is TRBV7-3, the J call TRBJ2-1; 7 bases fit TRBD2. V was clipped by 5 bases and J by 6 bases; unmatched bases: 4. CDR1 and CDR2 (germline): SGHTA, FQGTGA. There are 13 residues in the CDR3. CDR3 residues: CASSPGGGNEQFF. CDR3 sequence (DNA): TGTGCCAGCAGCCCCGGCGGGGGCAATGAGCAGTTCTTC.

There are a few counts of this clone. The V call is TRBV7-2, the J call TRBJ2-7; D may correspond to TRBD1 or TRBD2 (5 bases each). The CDR3 length is 14 residues. The V end lost 1 base, the J end lost 2 bases, and 9 bases lay between the germline ends. Germline-derived CDR1 and CDR2 are SGHTA and FQGNSA. CDR3 in amino acids: CASSLVGTAYEQYF. The CDR3 DNA is TGTGCCAGCAGCTTAGTAGGGACCGCCTACGAGCAGTACTTC.